The following is a TCR beta chain sequence with its context. What it recognizes is unknown. These data belong to a study of T cell responses to AZD1222 COVID-19 vaccine. Whole-study findings and limits: After two AZD1222 doses, spike-specific TCR breadth and depth rose versus day 0. Unmutated variant regions are reportedly the target of nearly half of TCRs that are spike-specific.

The assay was immunoSEQ multiplex PCR, and TCRdb's table has in-frame clones only and misses some. The sample consists of under 200,000 clones, just over 90% of them appearing once. Looked up from germline, CDR1 is MNHEY and CDR2 is SMNVEV (reference sequence). With V trimmed by 4 bases and J by 1 base, 2 bases remained unmatched. The CDR3 length is 14 residues. The clonotype comes from an adult in good health. Sequencing was performed on peripheral blood, taken on day 0 of AZD1222 vaccination. The chain employs TRBV27 and TRBJ1-1, with 8 bases that match TRBD1. The DNA of the CDR3 is TGTGCCAGCAGTTCGGACAGGGAGAACACTGAAGCTTTCTTT. Amino acids: CASSSDRENTEAFF.